This record covers a single TCR beta chain. Its antigen is still unknown. Base qualities are not recorded, but no much larger clone differs from it by a single base. The data stem from a study of cytomegalovirus exposure and HLA in healthy donors (dated by TCRdb to about 2017). Context from the whole study: According to an earlier analysis of 587 of the donors, about 180 million T cells yielded 120 million or so unique TCR beta sequences and 276 Gb of sequence data. An early release that covered some 630 HLA-typed donors contained about 300 gigabases of sequencing data and 80 million or so unique TCR sequences. Of the roughly 400 genotyped donors, about 80% fell in the genetic ancestry cluster associated with self-reported Caucasian donors. The study aimed to test whether cataloging public T cell receptors could reveal signatures of past pathogen exposure. The study used immunosequencing to profile the T cell repertoires of under 700 subjects and linked those repertoires to cytomegalovirus serostatus. Along with the approximately 650-subject first cohort, a separate validation cohort of more than 90 different subjects was used. The study combined high-throughput TCR immunosequencing, statistical association of individual TCRs with disease status, and machine learning to predict cytomegalovirus infection status. A later analysis re-examined previously published TCR beta repertoires from around 670 donors and added high-resolution HLA genotyping to investigate patterns of TCR occurrence. In the later analysis, no new phenotypic data were used to find candidate immune exposures; instead, reliance was placed on TCR beta sequences and their occurrence across donors. To decide whether each TCR beta V gene segment behaved as functional or pseudogenic, an earlier analysis of some 570 of the donors relied on high-throughput TCR beta sequencing. Donor age, sex, ethnicity and CMV serostatus were compiled together with the repertoire data. Genome-wide SNP genotypes for about 60% of the roughly 670 donors were used in a later genetic analysis, which treated that subset as a discovery cohort. Every repertoire in the discovery cohort had been generated on one and the same sequencing platform. HLA typing covered class I and class II loci at four-digit resolution. Typing coverage differed by locus: A, B, C, DRB1 and DQB1 were typed in roughly 620-640 donors, DQA1 in approximately 520, DPA1 in some 570, and DPB1 in just under 480. Because of strong linkage in the cohort, roughly five DR-DQ haplotypes were treated as single units for association and clustering. Among under 450 genotyped donors of the cohort, an average of roughly 240,000 unique TCR beta nucleotide sequences were sequenced per donor, roughly a sixth of them non-productive.

The library was obtained by the immunoSEQ multiplex PCR assay. For the multiplex PCR, a mixture combining 60 forward primers for TCR Vbeta segments and 13 reverse primers for TCR Jbeta segments was used. The CDR3 region of rearranged TCR beta genes was amplified from genomic DNA with a multiplex PCR assay. The Illumina HiSeq System was used to sequence the amplified TCR beta libraries as 87-base-pair reads. Per the source publication's procedure: In a later analysis, about 80 million unique TCR beta chains were counted across the approximately 640 repertoires, and approximately 9.9 million of these chains were shared by at least two donors. Raw reads were error-corrected and collapsed into unique sequences by a nearest-neighbor algorithm in which closely related sequences were merged to remove PCR and sequencing errors. To assign V, D and J gene segments, CDR3 sequences were aligned to IMGT reference sequences. For a sequence to be retained, a match of at least six nucleotides to both a V gene segment and a J gene segment was required. Rearrangements were called productive when the CDR3 lacked stop codons and stayed in frame with V and J; all others were non-productive. Following IMGT convention, CDR3 was defined as the stretch from the second conserved V-encoded cysteine up to the conserved J-encoded phenylalanine. Sequences without an unambiguous match to a single V gene segment were excluded from the earlier analysis of over 500 of the donors. An earlier analysis of 500 to 700 of the donors classified V segments as functional when productive rearrangements were above 56.7% and as segregating when the standard deviation between donors was above 5%. A statistical classification framework was built to diagnose cytomegalovirus status from the catalog of TCR beta chain sequences. A later analysis assigned V and J genes by comparing TCR nucleotide sequences with IMGT/GENE-DB human TR gene sequences. In a later analysis, CDR3 sequences and most-parsimonious VDJ recombination scenarios were assigned using the TCRdist pipeline. A later analysis defined each TCR beta chain by its CDR3 amino acid sequence plus V-gene family, and excluded reads lacking a unique V-gene family. To address suspected cross-contamination and a sequencing artifact, a later analysis removed approximately 600 highly shared, low-generation-probability nucleotide sequences. For each public chain, a later analysis derived a clonal expansion index from normalized ranks of inferred template counts within each repertoire. In a later analysis, generation probabilities were computed with a VDJ recombination model fitted to out-of-frame rearrangements, and the resulting probabilities were checked against IGoR. In a later analysis, TCR-TCR, TCR-HLA and TCR-CMV co-occurrence was scored with hypergeometric tests, and a repertoire-size bias correction was applied to TCR pairs. False discovery rates were estimated in a later analysis by permuting HLA or CMV assignments 20 times. A later analysis grouped co-occurring TCRs with DBSCAN, adding TCRdist sequence similarity when clustering within HLA-allele-positive subsets. Co-occurrence clustering excluded repertoires with fewer than 30,000 or more than 120,000 public chains, plus five with anomalous nucleotide sharing. In TCRdb, the immuneACCESS table is reduced to in-frame sequences with V and J assigned. These tables do not hold every clone; where another copy was compared, an unresolved V gene accounts for under half, and the others remain unexplained. That table gives V, J and clone size, and the DNA gave D and trimming. In all, the sample holds more than 95,000 clones, and roughly 80% of those were seen once. The top ten hold about 3.5% of the sample.

Beyond this particular receptor, the publication reports: Across donors, most TCR sequences were observed very rarely, whereas some public TCRs were present in many individuals. A further reported finding was that TCR beta sequences accurately predicted the HLA-A and HLA-B alleles for most subjects in the first cohort. The earlier analysis of around 600 of the donors excluded 15 to 20 rarely observed V segments, including chromosome 9 orphons, because counts were too low. A later analysis found that TCR association rates varied across HLA loci, with DRB1 alleles showing the most associated TCRs and HLA-C alleles the fewest. A group of highly shared sequence variants was considered likely to be a technical artifact of the sequencing pipeline. According to a later analysis, parvovirus B19, influenza, CMV and Epstein-Barr virus appeared linked to several top co-occurrence clusters. In a later genetic analysis, a missense DCLRE1C variant was associated with V-gene and J-gene trimming of TCR beta chains, and the association was replicated in an independent cohort. An earlier analysis of 587 of the donors showed that most TCR beta V segments appeared in productive rearrangements either about 87% or about 30% of the time, which broadly matched IMGT annotations. At a false discovery rate of 0.05, a later analysis linked under 20,000 TCR beta sequences to specific HLA alleles. Because HLA typing was unavailable for some donors at each locus, only the typed subset was used in association tests. A later analysis found that HLA-associated TCR beta chains were more clonally expanded and had lower generation probabilities than equally common non-associated chains. When HLA alleles, especially DR and DQ, strongly co-occurred, attributing TCR associations to individual alleles was difficult. Compared with the 666-donor mean, donors in an Asian-associated ancestry cluster had fewer N-insertions in productive TCRs, according to a later genetic analysis. In a later analysis, most CMV-associated TCR beta chains were found to appear HLA-restricted, with HLA associations seemingly driven largely by CMV exposure. CMV serostatus was the only immune exposure information available for the cohort. Sequencing depth was assumed to be roughly uniform across donors in the presence/absence analyses, though that assumption may not hold. The study listed 170 or so TCR beta chains as associated with cytomegalovirus. This cohort had only TCR beta chains sequenced, and the lack of alpha or paired-chain data limited which features could be detected. In vitro tests confirmed that a few of the cytomegalovirus-associated TCR beta chains recognize cytomegalovirus antigens. The classifier was reported to diagnose cytomegalovirus status with high specificity and sensitivity in both the original and validation cohorts. Correlated functional status among segregating V segments might reflect linkage disequilibrium, but an unknown experimental factor could not be ruled out. The 87-base-pair reads could not distinguish some IMGT-functional V segments, including TRBV6-2 and TRBV6-3, so those segments were excluded. The authors suggested that the approach could potentially be extended to other disease states and immunological phenotypes.

There are 17 amino acids in the CDR3, from cysteine to phenylalanine inclusive. The read is trimmed to its CDR3 DNA, 51 bases read in frame from base 1. CDR1 and CDR2 are drawn from the germline V gene (reference sequence): GTSNPN, SVGIG. V sheds 7 bases and J sheds 2 bases, leaving 25 bases between their ends. In total, 666 healthy bone marrow donors made up the cohort. All cohort members were sampled while nominally healthy, although unrecorded immune exposures were likely present. The donor tested CMV seropositive, placing the donor among the roughly 270 seropositive members of the cohort. A peripheral blood sample was provided by each donor, and peripheral blood mononuclear cells were used for TCR beta sequencing. The Qiagen DNeasy Blood Extraction Kit was used to extract genomic DNA from the blood cell samples.

This TCR was sampled from a middle-aged woman in good health and CMV-seropositive. The material sequenced was PBMCs. The V and J genes are TRBV30 and TRBJ2-3, and perhaps TRBD1 as D gene, on 6 matching bases. The bases are TGTGCCTCCGGCCTCAGGGACACAGGGCAAGCCACAGATACGCAGTATTTT. This sequence encodes CASGLRDTGQATDTQYF.